This record covers a single T cell receptor (beta chain). Its antigen remains unidentified. The CDR3 contains 18 residues. V dropped 0 bases and J dropped 4 bases, with 18 bases sitting between them. Germline V gives CDR1 MNHNY, CDR2 SVGAGI (reference sequence). This sample was taken from a study of T-cell memory formation after mild COVID-19. General study points: The pre-infection memory compartment contained some responding clones, suggesting cross-reactive memory joined.

TCRdb re-analysed the 5' RACE reads in MiXCR, keeping a single row per CDR3 protein. The sample has hundreds of thousands of distinct CDR3 sequences, 15% to 20% seen once. This clonotype was sampled from an adult woman who had mild COVID-19 (a few samples of this study predate the infection). Cell type and time point are not known. The genes are TRBV6-6 and TRBJ2-2; D may be TRBD1 or TRBD2 (5 bases each). The specimen was PBMCs or a T cell subset sorted from them (not recorded which). The CDR3 coding sequence is TGTGCCAGCAGTTACTCGACCCTGCCGGGGCCTAGCACCGGGGAGCTGTTTTTT. Its protein is CASSYSTLPGPSTGELFF.